The sequence of this TCR beta chain was determined in a study of shared clonotypes between healthy human individuals. Study background: Contributing individuals were a couple of females and a few males aged 18 to 49.

This CDR3 contains 15 residues. Trimming took 5 bases from V and 5 from J; bases not matched to a gene: 11. Germline CDR1 LGHNA, CDR2 YNFKEQ. Genomic DNA of each subset was evenly split across several immunoSEQ plates. Only in-frame clones appear in the TCRdb table, and some are missing; sequencing was by immunoSEQ multiplex PCR. The table has over 400,000 clones, 81% seen once. Every contributor of samples was a Caucasian grown-up residing in Nashville, Tennessee. It was around 91 million PBMCs that unsorted samples used for genomic DNA. The source material was PBMCs. The sequence was obtained from a woman in her forties in good health. Some clones in this sample may be carry-over from other donors' samples. The chain carries TRBV4-2 and TRBJ2-7; 8 nucleotides agree with TRBD2. The CDR3 loop reads CASSFQTGTRNEQYF. The CDR3 DNA reads TGTGCCAGCAGCTTTCAGACCGGGACTAGGAACGAGCAGTACTTC.